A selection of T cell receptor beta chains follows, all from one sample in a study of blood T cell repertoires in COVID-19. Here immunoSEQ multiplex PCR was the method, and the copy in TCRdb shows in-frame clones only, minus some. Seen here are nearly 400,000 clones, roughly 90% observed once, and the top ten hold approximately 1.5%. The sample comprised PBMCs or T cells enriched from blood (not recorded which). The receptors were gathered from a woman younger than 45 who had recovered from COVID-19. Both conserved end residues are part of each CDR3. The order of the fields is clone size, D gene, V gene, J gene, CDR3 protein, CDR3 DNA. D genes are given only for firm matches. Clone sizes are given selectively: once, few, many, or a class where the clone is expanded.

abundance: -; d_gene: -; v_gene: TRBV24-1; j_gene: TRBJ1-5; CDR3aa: CATSSYLSNQPQHF; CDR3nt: TGTGCCACCAGCTCCTACCTGAGCAATCAGCCCCAGCATTTT
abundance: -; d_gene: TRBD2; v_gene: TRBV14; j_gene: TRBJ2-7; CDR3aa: CASSPSWETSYYEQYF; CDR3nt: TGTGCCAGCAGCCCTTCTTGGGAGACTAGCTACTACGAGCAGTACTTC
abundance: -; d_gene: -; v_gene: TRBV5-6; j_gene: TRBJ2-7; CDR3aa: CASSLANSYEQYF; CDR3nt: TGTGCCAGCAGCTTGGCTAATTCATACGAGCAGTACTTC
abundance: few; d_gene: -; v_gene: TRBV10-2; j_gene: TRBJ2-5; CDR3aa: CASSGREFKVEYF; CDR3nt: TGCGCCAGCAGTGGTCGGGAGTTTAAGGTCGAGTACTTC
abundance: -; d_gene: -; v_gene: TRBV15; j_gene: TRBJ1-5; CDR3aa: CATSSVLENQPQHF; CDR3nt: TGTGCCACCAGCAGTGTACTTGAGAATCAGCCCCAGCATTTT
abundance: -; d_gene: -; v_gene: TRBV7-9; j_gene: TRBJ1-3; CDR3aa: CASSLSLPGASGNTIYF; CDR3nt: TGTGCCAGCAGCTTAAGTCTCCCAGGGGCATCGGGAAACACCATATATTTT
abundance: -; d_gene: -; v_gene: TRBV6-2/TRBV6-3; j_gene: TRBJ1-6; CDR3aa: CASSYSIAPRSSPLHF; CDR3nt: TGTGCCAGCAGTTACTCGATTGCGCCGCGGAGTTCACCCCTCCACTTT
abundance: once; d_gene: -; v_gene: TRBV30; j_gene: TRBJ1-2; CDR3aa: CAWIGRFSGYTF; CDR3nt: TGTGCCTGGATAGGGAGGTTCAGCGGCTACACCTTC
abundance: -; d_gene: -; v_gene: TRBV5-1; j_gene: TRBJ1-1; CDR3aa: CASSSRANRGGEAFF; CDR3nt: TGCGCCAGCAGCAGCCGGGCAAACAGAGGGGGTGAAGCTTTCTTT
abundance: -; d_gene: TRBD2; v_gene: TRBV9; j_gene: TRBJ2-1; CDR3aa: CASSPHPGAGNEQFF; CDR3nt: TGTGCCAGCAGCCCACACCCAGGAGCGGGAAATGAGCAGTTCTTC
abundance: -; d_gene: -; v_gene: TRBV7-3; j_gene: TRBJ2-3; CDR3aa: CASSPTRGGPDTQYF; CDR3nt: TGTGCCAGCAGCCCGACTAGGGGGGGCCCAGATACGCAGTATTTT
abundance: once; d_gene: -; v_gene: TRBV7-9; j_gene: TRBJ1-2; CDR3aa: CASSRVVSDGYTF; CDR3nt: TGTGCCAGCAGCCGAGTGGTTTCGGATGGCTACACCTTC
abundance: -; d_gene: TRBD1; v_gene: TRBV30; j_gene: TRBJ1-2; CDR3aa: CALQGPYGYTF; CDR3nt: TGTGCCTTACAGGGGCCCTATGGCTACACCTTC
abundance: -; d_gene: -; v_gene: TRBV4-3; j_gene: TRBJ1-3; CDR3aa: CASSQEPGTIGNTIYF; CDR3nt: TGCGCCAGCAGCCAAGAGCCAGGTACCATAGGAAACACCATATATTTT
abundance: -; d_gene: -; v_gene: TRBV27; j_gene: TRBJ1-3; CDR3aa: CASSWTASGNTIYF; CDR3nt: TGTGCCAGCAGTTGGACAGCCTCTGGAAACACCATATATTTT
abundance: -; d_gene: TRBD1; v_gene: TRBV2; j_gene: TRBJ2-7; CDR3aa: CASSLSRTGENSYEQYF; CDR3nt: TGTGCCAGCAGTCTTAGCAGGACAGGGGAAAACTCCTACGAGCAGTACTTC
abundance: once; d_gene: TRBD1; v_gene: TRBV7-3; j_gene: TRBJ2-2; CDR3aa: CASSPDRGRLFF; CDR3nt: TGTGCCAGCAGCCCTGACAGGGGGCGGCTGTTTTTT
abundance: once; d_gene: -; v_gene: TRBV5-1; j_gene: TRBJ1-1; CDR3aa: CASSLEGPWGHTEAFF; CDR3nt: TGCGCCAGCAGCTTGGAGGGGCCCTGGGGGCACACTGAAGCTTTCTTT
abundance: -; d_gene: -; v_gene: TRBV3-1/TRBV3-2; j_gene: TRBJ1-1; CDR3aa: CASSQEPLAGLNTEAFF; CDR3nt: TGTGCCAGCAGCCAAGAACCCCTGGCAGGGTTGAACACTGAAGCTTTCTTT
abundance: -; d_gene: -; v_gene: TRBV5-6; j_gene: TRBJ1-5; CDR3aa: CASSSHGDQPQHF; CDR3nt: TGTGCCAGCAGCTCCCACGGGGATCAGCCCCAGCATTTT
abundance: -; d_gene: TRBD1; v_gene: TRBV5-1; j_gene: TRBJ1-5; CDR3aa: CASSLDRGGNQPQHF; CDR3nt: TGCGCCAGCAGCTTGGACAGGGGAGGCAATCAGCCCCAGCATTTT
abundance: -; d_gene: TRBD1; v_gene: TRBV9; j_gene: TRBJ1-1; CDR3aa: CASSPGTGGTTEAFF; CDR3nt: TGTGCCAGCAGCCCGGGGACAGGGGGCACTACTGAAGCTTTCTTT
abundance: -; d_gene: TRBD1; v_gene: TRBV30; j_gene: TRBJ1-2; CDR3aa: CAWNRDRVYGYTF; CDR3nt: TGTGCCTGGAATAGGGACAGGGTCTATGGCTACACCTTC
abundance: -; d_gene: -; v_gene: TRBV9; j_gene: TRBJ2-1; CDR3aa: CASSVAPSSYNEQFF; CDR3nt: TGTGCCAGCAGCGTAGCCCCTAGCTCCTACAATGAGCAGTTCTTC
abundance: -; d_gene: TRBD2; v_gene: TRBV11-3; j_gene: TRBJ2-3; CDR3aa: CASSQRSGGYTDTQYF; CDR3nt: TGTGCCAGCAGCCAAAGGAGCGGGGGATACACAGATACGCAGTATTTT
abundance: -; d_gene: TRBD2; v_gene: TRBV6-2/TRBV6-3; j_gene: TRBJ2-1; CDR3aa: CASSYVYSGGANEQFF; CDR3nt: TGTGCCAGCAGTTACGTATATAGCGGGGGAGCGAATGAGCAGTTCTTC
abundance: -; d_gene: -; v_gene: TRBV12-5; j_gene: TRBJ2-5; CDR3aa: CASGQSWQTQYF; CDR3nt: TGTGCTAGTGGTCAATCGTGGCAGACCCAGTACTTC
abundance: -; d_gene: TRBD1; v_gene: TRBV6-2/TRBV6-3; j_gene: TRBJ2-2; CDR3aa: CASSYFRDRYTGELFF; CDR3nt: TGTGCCAGCAGTTACTTCCGGGACAGGTACACCGGGGAGCTGTTTTTT
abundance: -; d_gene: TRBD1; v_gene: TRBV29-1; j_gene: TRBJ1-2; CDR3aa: CSVVTSTGGGDGYTF; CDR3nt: TGCAGCGTTGTCACATCAACAGGGGGCGGTGATGGCTACACCTTC
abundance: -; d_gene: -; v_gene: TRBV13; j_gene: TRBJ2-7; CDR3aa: CASSPGGTRPGQYF; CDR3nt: TGTGCCAGCAGCCCAGGGGGGACTCGTCCGGGGCAGTACTTC
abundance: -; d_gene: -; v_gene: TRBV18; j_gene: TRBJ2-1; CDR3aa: CASSLNGGNEQFF; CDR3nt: TGTGCCAGCTCACTGAACGGGGGAAATGAGCAGTTCTTC
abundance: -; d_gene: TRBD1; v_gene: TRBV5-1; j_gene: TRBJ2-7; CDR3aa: CASSLQGAYDEQYF; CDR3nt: TGCGCCAGCAGCTTACAGGGGGCGTACGACGAGCAGTACTTC
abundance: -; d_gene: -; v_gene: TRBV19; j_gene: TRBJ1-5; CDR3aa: CASSITRGGEPQHF; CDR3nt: TGTGCCAGTAGTATCACCCGAGGCGGGGAGCCCCAGCATTTT
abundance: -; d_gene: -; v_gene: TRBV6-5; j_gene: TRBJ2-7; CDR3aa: CASSYSRQSYEQYF; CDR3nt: TGTGCCAGCAGTTACTCACGACAGTCTTACGAGCAGTACTTC
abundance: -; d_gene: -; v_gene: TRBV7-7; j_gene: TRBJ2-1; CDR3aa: CASSLESQVTSYNEQFF; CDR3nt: TGTGCTAGCAGCTTAGAATCCCAGGTCACCTCCTACAATGAGCAGTTCTTC
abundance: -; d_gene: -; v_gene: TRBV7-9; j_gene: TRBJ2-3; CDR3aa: CASSFDLQGFTDTQYF; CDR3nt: TGTGCCAGCAGCTTTGATTTACAGGGATTCACAGATACGCAGTATTTT
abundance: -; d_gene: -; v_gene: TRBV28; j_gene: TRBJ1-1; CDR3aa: CASSPRVTEAFF; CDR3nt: TGTGCCAGCAGTCCCAGGGTTACTGAAGCTTTCTTT
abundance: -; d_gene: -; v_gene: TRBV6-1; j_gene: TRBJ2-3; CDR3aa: CASSERVTNTDTQYF; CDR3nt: TGTGCCAGCAGTGAGCGGGTGACTAACACAGATACGCAGTATTTT
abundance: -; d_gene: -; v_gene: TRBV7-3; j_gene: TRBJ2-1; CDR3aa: CASSLYVGNEQFF; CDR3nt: TGTGCCAGCAGCTTATATGTCGGTAATGAGCAGTTCTTC
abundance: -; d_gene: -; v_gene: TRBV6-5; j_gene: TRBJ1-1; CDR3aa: CASSYSSGVNTEAFF; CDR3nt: TGTGCCAGCAGTTATTCCTCCGGGGTTAACACTGAAGCTTTCTTT
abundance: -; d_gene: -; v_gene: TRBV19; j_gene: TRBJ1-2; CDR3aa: CASSTGAGVVYGYTF; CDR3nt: TGTGCCAGTAGTACCGGCGCAGGGGTAGTCTATGGCTACACCTTC
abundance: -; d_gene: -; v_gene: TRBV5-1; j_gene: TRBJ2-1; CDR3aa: CASSRGNEQFF; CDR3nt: TGCGCCAGCAGCAGGGGCAATGAGCAGTTCTTC